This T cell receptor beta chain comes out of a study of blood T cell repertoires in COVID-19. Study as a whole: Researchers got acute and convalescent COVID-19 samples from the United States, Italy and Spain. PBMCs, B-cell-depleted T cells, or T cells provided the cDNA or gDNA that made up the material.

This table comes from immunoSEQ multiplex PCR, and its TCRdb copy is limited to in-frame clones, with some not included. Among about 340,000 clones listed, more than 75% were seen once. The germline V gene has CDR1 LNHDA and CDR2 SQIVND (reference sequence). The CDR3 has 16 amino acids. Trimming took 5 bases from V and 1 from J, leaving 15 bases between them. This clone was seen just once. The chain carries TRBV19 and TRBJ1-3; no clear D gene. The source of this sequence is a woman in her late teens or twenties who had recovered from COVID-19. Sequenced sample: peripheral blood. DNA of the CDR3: TGTGCCAGTAGTTTGTACCGCTCGGGGTCTGGAAACACCATATATTTT. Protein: CASSLYRSGSGNTIYF.